This is a list of T cell receptor beta chains from one sample in a study of blood T cell repertoires in COVID-19. Only in-frame clones appear in the TCRdb table, and some are missing; sequencing was by immunoSEQ multiplex PCR. The sample contains 250,000 or so clones, about 85% of which appear only once. The sample comprised PBMCs or T cells enriched from blood (not recorded which). The receptors originated from a man aged 25-40 years who had recovered from COVID-19. CDR3s include the opening cysteine and the closing phenylalanine or tryptophan. The D gene is left open where the match is weak. A row's size may be missing; if present it is once, few, many or a size class.

TRBJ1-2 TRBV18 . . CASSEVPLDGYTF TGTGCCAGCTCAGAGGTCCCGTTGGATGGCTACACCTTC
TRBJ1-2 TRBV28 once . CASSLAHWRSYGYTF TGTGCCAGCAGTTTGGCTCATTGGCGGAGCTATGGCTACACCTTC
TRBJ1-2 TRBV6-6 . . CAEADRFNYGYTF TGTGCCGAAGCCGACAGATTTAACTATGGCTACACCTTC
TRBJ2-1 TRBV4-1 . TRBD2 CASSQDLAGGFNEQFF TGCGCCAGCAGCCAAGATCTAGCGGGGGGTTTCAATGAGCAGTTCTTC
TRBJ2-7 TRBV7-2 . . CASSLEVAGRGYEQYF TGTGCCAGCAGCTTAGAAGTAGCGGGCAGGGGCTACGAGCAGTACTTC
TRBJ1-1 TRBV28 . TRBD1 CASSGADRVNTEAFF TGTGCCAGCAGTGGTGCCGACAGGGTGAACACTGAAGCTTTCTTT
TRBJ1-4 TRBV18 . TRBD1 CASSKFSGTDNEKLFF TGTGCCAGCTCAAAGTTTTCCGGGACAGATAATGAAAAACTGTTTTTT
TRBJ2-1 TRBV19 . TRBD2 CASSILAGISYNEQFF TGTGCCAGTAGTATTCTAGCGGGAATCTCCTACAATGAGCAGTTCTTC
TRBJ1-5 TRBV4-1 . . CASSPGQGNQPQHF TGCGCCAGCAGCCCGGGTCAGGGGAATCAGCCCCAGCATTTT
TRBJ2-7 TRBV28 . . CASKGGIYYEQYF TGTGCCAGCAAGGGAGGAATATACTACGAGCAGTACTTC